The clone carrying this TCR beta chain came up many times. Its antigen is currently unknown. The data stem from a study of regulatory T cells in long-lasting Graves disease. Germline V gene lookup returns CDR1 SGHKS and CDR2 YYEKEE (reference sequence). Trimming stripped 0 bases from V and 7 bases from J, with 5 bases between. The CDR3 loop spans 12 amino acids. The time point is: newly diagnosed GD, antithyroid drugs for less than 3 months. With RNA extracted from PBMCs as input, the TCR library was made. Combining iRepertoire HTBI primers with Arm-PCR of CDR3 regions, the authors built TCR beta libraries. TCRdb reprocessed the multiplex PCR reads with MiXCR, giving one entry per CDR3 protein. The data show 350,000 to 450,000 distinct CDR3 sequences, around 16% seen once. Study outcomes and limitations: When disease was persistent, TRBV28, TRBJ1-2 and TRBJ2-5 were the favored segments.

The data also belong to a second study, concerning T cells in Graves' hyperthyroidism and ophthalmopathy. This second report adds: In patients aged 18 to 65, hyperthyroidism was newly diagnosed, with duration under 2 months. First-round RT-PCR of the TCR CDR3 relied on the HTBI primer set. Most thyroid-expanded clonotypes above 0.001 were also found in blood.

This sequence was found in a woman aged 35 to 49 with Graves disease. The chain carries TRBV5-5 and TRBJ2-1; unclear D gene. This material consisted of peripheral blood mononuclear cells (PBMCs), taken at new diagnosis, from a patient treated with antithyroid drugs. This CDR3 is CASSLEKNEQFF. DNA of the CDR3: TGTGCCAGCAGCTTGGAGAAAAATGAGCAGTTCTTC.